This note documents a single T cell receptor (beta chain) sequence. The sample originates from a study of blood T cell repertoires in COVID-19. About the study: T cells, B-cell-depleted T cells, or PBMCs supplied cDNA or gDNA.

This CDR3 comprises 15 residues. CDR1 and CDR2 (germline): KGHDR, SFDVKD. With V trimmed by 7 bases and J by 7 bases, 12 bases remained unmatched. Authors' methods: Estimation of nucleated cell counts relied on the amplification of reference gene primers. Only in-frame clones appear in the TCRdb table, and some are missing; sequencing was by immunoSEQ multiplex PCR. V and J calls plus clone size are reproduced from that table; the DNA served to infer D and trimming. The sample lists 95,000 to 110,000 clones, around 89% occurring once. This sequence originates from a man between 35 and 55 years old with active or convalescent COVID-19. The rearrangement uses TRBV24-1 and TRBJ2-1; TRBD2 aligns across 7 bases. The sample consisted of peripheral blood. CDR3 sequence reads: CATSGREFFGNEQFF. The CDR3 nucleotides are TGTGCCACCAGCGGGCGGGAGTTCTTCGGGAATGAGCAGTTCTTC.